This T cell receptor (beta chain) was sequenced for a study of T cell responses to AZD1222 COVID-19 vaccine. Study-wide context: Second-dose intervals near 4 or 12 weeks were combined.

V was cut by 2 bases and J by 5 bases, with 6 bases left in between. CDR3 length equals 12 residues. Germline lookup yields CDR1 MDHEN and CDR2 SYDVKM. About this clone: Antigen unknown.

The table came from immunoSEQ multiplex PCR; TCRdb's copy has only in-frame clones and leaves some out. The profile shows over 100,000 clones, 90% of them singletons. Study results and caveats: Clonal diversity was possibly underestimated, and white British individuals and females predominated among donors. Dominant CD4 TCR responses targeted spike regions 160-218 and 743-854. Repertoires were collected only later (after the peak T cell response had occurred).

V usage is TRBV28 and J usage is TRBJ1-2; D uncertain. The sequence derives from an adult in good health. Sequencing was performed on peripheral blood, taken on day 0 of AZD1222 vaccination. CDR3 sequence reads: CASSLVGYGYTF. For the CDR3, the DNA is TGTGCCAGCAGTTTAGTTGGATATGGCTACACCTTC.